The T cell receptor (beta chain) described here comes from a study of cytomegalovirus exposure and HLA in healthy donors. Study outcomes and limitations: Researchers reported in a later analysis that a missense DCLRE1C variant was tied to TCR beta V- and J-gene trimming.

Germline lookup yields CDR1 LNHNV and CDR2 YYDKDF (reference sequence). CDR3 length: 15 residues. J lost 8 bases, V lost 4 bases, and 9 bases had no gene match. A remark on this clone: Its antigen is not known.

The study ran its PCR with 60 Vbeta and 13 Jbeta primers. In the original processing: In a later analysis, 75 million to 85 million unique TCR beta chains included roughly 11 million shared by two or more donors. The table came from immunoSEQ multiplex PCR; TCRdb's copy has only in-frame clones and leaves some out. V, J and clone size derive from that table, while D and trimming were established from the DNA sequence. The sample holds around 100,000 clones, approximately 80% seen once. This chain uses TRBV15 with TRBJ2-1, with 9 nucleotides matching TRBD2. The source material was PBMCs. The source is a woman younger than 30 in good health and CMV-seropositive. The CDR3 DNA follows: TGTGCCACCAGCACCTTAGCGGGAGAATGGGATGAGCAGTTCTTC. Amino acid sequence: CATSTLAGEWDEQFF.